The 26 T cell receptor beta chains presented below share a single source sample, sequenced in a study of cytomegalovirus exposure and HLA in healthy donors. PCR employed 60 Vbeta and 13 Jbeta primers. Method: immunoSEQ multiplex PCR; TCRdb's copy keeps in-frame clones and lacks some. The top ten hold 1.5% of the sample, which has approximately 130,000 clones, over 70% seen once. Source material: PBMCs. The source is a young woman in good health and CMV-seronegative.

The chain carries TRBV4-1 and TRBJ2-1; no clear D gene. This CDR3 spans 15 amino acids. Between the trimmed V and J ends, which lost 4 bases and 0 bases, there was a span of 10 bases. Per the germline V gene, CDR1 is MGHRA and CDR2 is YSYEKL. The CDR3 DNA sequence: TGCGCCAGCAGCCCGTACTCGAGCTCCTACAATGAGCAGTTCTTC. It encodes CASSPYSSSYNEQFF.

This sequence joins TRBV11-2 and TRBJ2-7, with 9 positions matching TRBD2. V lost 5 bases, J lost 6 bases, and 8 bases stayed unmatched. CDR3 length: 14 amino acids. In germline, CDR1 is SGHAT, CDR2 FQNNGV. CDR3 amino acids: CASSVSGRWFEQYF. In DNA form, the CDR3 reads TGTGCCAGCAGCGTTAGCGGGAGATGGTTCGAGCAGTACTTC. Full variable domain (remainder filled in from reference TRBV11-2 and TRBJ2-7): EAGVAQSPRYKIIEKRQSVAFWCNPISGHATLYWYQQILGQGPKLLIQFQNNGVVDDSQLPKDRFSAERLKGVDSTLKIQPAKLEDSAVYLCASSVSGRWFEQYFGPGTRLTVT.

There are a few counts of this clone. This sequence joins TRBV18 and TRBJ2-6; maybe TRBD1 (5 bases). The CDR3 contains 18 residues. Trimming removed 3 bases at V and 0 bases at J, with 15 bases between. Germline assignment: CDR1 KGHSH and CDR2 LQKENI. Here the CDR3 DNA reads TGTGCCAGCTCACCTAGGACACAAAGCCACTCTGGGGCCAACGTCCTGACTTTC. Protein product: CASSPRTQSHSGANVLTF.

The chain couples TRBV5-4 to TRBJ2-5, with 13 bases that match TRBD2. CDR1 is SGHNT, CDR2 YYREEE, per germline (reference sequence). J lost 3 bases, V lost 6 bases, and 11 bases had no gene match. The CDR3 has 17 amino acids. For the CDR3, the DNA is TGTGCCAGCACCAAAGACGGACTAGCGGGAGTGAAAGAGACCCAGTACTTC. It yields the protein CASTKDGLAGVKETQYF.

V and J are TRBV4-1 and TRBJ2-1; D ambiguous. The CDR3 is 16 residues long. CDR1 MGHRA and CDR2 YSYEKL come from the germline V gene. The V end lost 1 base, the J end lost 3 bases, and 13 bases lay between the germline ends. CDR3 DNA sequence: TGCGCCAGCAGCCAAGCTTTTCGTCTCTTCTACAATGAGCAGTTCTTC. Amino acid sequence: CASSQAFRLFYNEQFF.

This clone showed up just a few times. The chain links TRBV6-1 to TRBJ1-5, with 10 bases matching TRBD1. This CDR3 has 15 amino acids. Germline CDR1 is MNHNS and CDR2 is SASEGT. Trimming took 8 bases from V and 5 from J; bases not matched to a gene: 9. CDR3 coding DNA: TGTGCCAGCGTACATCAGACAGGGGGCTATCAGCCCCAGCATTTT. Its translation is CASVHQTGGYQPQHF.

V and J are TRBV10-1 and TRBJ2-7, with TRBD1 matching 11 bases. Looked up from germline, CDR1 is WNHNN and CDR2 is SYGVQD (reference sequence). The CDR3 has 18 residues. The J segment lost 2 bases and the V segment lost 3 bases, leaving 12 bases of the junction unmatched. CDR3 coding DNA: TGCGCCAGCAGTGAATTACCGGGACAGGGGGAGGGGACCTACGAGCAGTACTTC. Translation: CASSELPGQGEGTYEQYF.

This CDR3 is CASSVTRGLPYEQYF. The CDR3 coding sequence is TGTGCCAGCAGCGTGACCCGAGGCCTCCCCTACGAGCAGTACTTC. This sequence joins TRBV27 and TRBJ2-7; D remains ambiguous. Trimming stripped 6 bases from V and 2 bases from J, with 17 bases between. CDR3 size: 15 residues. Germline-derived CDR1 and CDR2 are MNHEY and SMNVEV (reference sequence).

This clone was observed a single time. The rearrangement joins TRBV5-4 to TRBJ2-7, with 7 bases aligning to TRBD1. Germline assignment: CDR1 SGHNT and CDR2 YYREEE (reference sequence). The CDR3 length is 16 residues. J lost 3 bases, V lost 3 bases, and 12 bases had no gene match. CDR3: CASSSAPTGAGYEQYF. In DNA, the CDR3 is TGTGCCAGCAGCTCAGCACCTACAGGGGCGGGCTACGAGCAGTACTTC.

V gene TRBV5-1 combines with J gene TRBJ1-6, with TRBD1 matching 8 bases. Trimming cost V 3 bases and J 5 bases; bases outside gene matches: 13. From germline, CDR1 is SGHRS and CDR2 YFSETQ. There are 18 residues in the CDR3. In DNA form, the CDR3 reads TGCGCCAGCAGCTCCAAACCTAGACAGGGGTCGGATAATTCACCCCTCCACTTT. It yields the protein CASSSKPRQGSDNSPLHF.

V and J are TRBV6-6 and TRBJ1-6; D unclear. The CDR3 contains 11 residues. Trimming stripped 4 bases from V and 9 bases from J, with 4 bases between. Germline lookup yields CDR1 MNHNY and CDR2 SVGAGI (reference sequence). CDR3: CASSFGSPLHF. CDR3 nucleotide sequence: TGTGCCAGCAGTTTCGGTTCACCCCTCCACTTT.

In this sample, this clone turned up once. CDR3 bases: TGTGCCAGCAGTGATGATGGCCGTTACAATGAGCAGTTCTTC. This encodes CASSDDGRYNEQFF. The rearrangement links TRBV2 to TRBJ2-1, with no clear D. Trimming cost V 3 bases and J 4 bases, with 10 bases left between them. The CDR3 is made up of 14 amino acids. Germline V gene sequence: CDR1 SNHLY, CDR2 FYNNEI.

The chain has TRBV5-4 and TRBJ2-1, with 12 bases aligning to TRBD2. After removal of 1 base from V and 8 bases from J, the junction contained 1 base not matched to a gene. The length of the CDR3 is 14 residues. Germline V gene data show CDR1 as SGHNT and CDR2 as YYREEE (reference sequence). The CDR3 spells CASSLLAGGDEQFF. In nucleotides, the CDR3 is TGTGCCAGCAGCTTGCTAGCGGGGGGGGATGAGCAGTTCTTC.

The CDR3 DNA follows: TGTGCCAGCAGTATCAAAAGCCCGTACGAGCAGTACTTC. Amino acids: CASSIKSPYEQYF. The rearrangement joins TRBV6-1 to TRBJ2-7; D unclear. Germline CDR1 reads MNHNS; CDR2 reads SASEGT. This CDR3 region has 13 residues. Trimming pared 5 bases from V and 4 bases from J, leaving 12 bases between.

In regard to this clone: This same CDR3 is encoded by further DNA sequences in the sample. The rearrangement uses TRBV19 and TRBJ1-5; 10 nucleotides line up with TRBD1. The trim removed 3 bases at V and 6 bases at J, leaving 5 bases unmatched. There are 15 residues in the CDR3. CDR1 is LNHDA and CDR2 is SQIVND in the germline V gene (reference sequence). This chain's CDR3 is CASSIGDRGLQPQHF. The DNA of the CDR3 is TGTGCCAGTAGTATTGGTGACAGGGGGCTTCAGCCCCAGCATTTT.

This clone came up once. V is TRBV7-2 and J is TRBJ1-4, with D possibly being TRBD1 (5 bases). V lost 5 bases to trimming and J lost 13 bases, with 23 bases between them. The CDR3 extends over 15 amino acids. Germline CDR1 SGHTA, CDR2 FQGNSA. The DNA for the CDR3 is TGTGCCAGCAGCGTTCACCGGGCCGCCCCCGGGGGACTGTTTTTT. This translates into CASSVHRAAPGGLFF.

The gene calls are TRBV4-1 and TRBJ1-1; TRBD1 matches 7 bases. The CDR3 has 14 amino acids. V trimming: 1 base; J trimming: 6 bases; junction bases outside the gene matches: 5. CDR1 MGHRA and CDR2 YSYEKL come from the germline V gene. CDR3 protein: CASSQGRGSAEAFF. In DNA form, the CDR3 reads TGCGCCAGCAGCCAAGGCAGGGGGTCTGCTGAAGCTTTCTTT.

The CDR3 coding sequence is TGTGCCAGTTCCGGGACAGGGGGGTATGGGGCCAACGTCCTGACTTTC. It specifies CASSGTGGYGANVLTF. The chain joins TRBV27 to TRBJ2-6, with 11 bases identical to TRBD1. Germline CDR1 reads MNHEY; CDR2 reads SMNVEV (reference sequence). V was pared by 9 bases and J by 3 bases, with 7 bases of the junction left unmatched. The CDR3 has 16 residues.

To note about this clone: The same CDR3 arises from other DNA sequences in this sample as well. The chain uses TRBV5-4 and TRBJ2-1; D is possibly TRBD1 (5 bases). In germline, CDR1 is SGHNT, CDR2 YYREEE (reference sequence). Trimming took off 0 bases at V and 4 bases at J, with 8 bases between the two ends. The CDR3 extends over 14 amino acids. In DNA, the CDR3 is TGTGCCAGCAGCTTGGGGACAACTTACAATGAGCAGTTCTTC. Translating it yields CASSLGTTYNEQFF.

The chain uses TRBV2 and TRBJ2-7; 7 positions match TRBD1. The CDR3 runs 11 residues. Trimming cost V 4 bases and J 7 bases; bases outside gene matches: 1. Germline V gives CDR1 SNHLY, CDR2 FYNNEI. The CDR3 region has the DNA TGTGCCAGCAGTGCCAGGGGGGAGCAGTACTTC. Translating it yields CASSARGEQYF.

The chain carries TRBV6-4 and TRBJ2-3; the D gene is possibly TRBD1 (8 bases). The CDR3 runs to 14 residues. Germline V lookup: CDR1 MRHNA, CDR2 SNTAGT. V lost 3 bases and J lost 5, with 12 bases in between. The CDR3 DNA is TGTGCCAGCAGTGAACAGGGGGAGGGAGATACGCAGTATTTT. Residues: CASSEQGEGDTQYF.

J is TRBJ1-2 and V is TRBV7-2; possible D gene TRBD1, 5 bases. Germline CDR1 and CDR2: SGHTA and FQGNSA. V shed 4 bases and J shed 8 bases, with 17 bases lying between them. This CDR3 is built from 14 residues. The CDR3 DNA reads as TGTGCCAGCAGCTCGGTGCGAGGGGACTGGGGCTACACCTTC. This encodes CASSSVRGDWGYTF.

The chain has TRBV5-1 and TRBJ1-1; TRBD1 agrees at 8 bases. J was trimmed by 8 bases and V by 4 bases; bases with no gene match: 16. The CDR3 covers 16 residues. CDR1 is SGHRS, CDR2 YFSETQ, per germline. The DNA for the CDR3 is TGCGCCAGCAGCCCCATCGTAGCAGGGGGCGGTCGGGAAGCTTTCTTT. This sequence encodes CASSPIVAGGGREAFF. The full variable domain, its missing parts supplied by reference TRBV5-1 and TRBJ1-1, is KAGVTQTPRYLIKTRGQQVTLSCSPISGHRSVSWYQQTPGQGLQFLFEYFSETQRNKGNFPGRFSGRQFSNSRSEMNVSTLELGDSALYLCASSPIVAGGGREAFFGQGTRLTVV.

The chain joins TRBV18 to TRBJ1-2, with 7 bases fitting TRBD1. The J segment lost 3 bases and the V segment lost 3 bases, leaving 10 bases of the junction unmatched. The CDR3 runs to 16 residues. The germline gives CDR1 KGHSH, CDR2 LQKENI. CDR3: CASSPTLVRGYYGYTF. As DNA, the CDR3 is TGTGCCAGCTCACCTACGTTGGTCAGGGGGTACTATGGCTACACCTTC.

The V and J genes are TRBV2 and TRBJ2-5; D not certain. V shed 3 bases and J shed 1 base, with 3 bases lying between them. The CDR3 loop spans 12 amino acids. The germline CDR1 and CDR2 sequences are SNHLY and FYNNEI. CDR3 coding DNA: TGTGCCAGCAGTGACGGCCAAGAGACCCAGTACTTC. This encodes CASSDGQETQYF.

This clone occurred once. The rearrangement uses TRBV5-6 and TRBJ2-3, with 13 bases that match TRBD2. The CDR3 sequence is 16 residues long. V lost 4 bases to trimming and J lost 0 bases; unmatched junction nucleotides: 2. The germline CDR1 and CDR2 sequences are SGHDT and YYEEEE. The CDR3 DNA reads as TGTGCCAGCAGCACGGGACTAGCGGGAAGCACAGATACGCAGTATTTT. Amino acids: CASSTGLAGSTDTQYF.